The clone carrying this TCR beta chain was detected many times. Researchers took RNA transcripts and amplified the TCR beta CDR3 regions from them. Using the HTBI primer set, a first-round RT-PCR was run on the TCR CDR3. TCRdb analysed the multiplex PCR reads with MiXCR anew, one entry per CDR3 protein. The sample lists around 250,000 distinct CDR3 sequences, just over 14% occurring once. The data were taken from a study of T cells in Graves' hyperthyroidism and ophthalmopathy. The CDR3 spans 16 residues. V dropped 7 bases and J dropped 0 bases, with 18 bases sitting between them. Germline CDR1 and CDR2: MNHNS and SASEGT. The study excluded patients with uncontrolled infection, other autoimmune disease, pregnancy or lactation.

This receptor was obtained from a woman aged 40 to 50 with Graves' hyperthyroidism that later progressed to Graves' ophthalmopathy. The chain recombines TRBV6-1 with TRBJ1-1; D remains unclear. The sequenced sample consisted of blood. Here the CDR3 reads CASMRVGLLMNTEAFF. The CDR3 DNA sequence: TGTGCCAGCATGAGAGTAGGCTTGCTCATGAACACTGAAGCTTTCTTT.